This T cell receptor beta chain came from a study of long-term antiretroviral therapy in people with HIV (dated 2022 in TCRdb). Study-level background: Collection of the earliest samples took place about a decade ahead of the 2015 WHO recommendation for immediate ART, at a time when ART was typically delayed until CD4 counts fell. This retrospective serial study examined whether starting ART and sustained HIV suppression were associated with changes in the composition and diversity of the TRB repertoire in peripheral blood. A total of roughly 180 cryopreserved PBMC samples were contributed to the cohort by 30 adults with confirmed HIV infection, with samples collected serially over a mean of approximately 6 years (range 1-12). No cross-contamination during QIAcube processing was seen in test extractions of a monoclonal T-cell line run alongside 33 polyclonal samples. Among the roughly 30 participants with HIV, approximately 10 were female.

The immunoSEQ hsTCRB v3.0 assay was used at survey level resolution to sequence the TRB variable region. The targeted TRB sequencing depth was 40,000-50,000 T-cell genomes per sample. An Illumina MiSeq with a v3 150-cycle kit was used to sequence the pooled TRB libraries. As for how the authors treated the data: Repertoire analysis was run in R within a reproducible Nextflow workflow that covered QC, data transformation and analysis. LymphoSeq2, an R package for exploring AIRR-Seq data, was used to implement custom analyses. After excluding a handful of samples that yielded fewer than 5000 total TRB sequences, approximately 180 HIV repertoires remained for analysis. Of the roughly 190 retained HIV repertoires, 55 to 60 were collected before and 120 to 130 after ART initiation. Repertoires were downsampled to 5000 TRB nucleotide sequences, and summary statistics were averaged over 100 downsampling iterations. The analysis kept only TRB sequences whose CDR3 regions were at least seven amino acids long. Two measures captured diversity: a Shannon entropy-derived clonality score and the Gini coefficient. Repertoire networks linked the top 5000 CDR3 amino acid sequences whenever two sequences differed by an edit distance of one. For TRB CDR3 amino acid sequences, GLIPH2 was used to predict antigen specificity groups and MHC restriction. To flag known associations with CMV, EBV, HIV or tissue antigens, CDR3 amino acid sequences were compared against VDJdb and McPAS-TCR. Pre-ART, post-ART and control groups were compared with Wilcoxon signed-rank tests and Holm-Bonferroni correction. TCRdb re-hosts the immuneACCESS table, in-frame sequences only. Its copies lack some clones; in the studies checked, an unresolved V gene accounts for under half of them, and the cause for the rest is not known. V and J calls and clone size are those listed in that table; D and trimming were worked out from the DNA. The sample table contains approximately 26,000 clones; only one count was recorded for 85% to 90% of them. The ten largest make up 3.6% of the sample.

V and J lose 1 base and 7 bases, and a span of 10 bases separates them. From the cysteine through the phenylalanine, the CDR3 covers 14 amino acids. The DNA shown is the 42-base CDR3, in frame from base 1. Via the germline V gene, CDR1 is SGHAT and CDR2 FQNNGV. Remarks on this clone: Its antigen is currently not known. Per-base quality was not reported, and no clone a single base away is much larger than it.

What the authors observed across the whole study: At every time point, the repertoire was dominated by expanded TRB clones first identified before ART initiation, although this dominance fluctuated and, in many PLHIV, declined after ART. Samples dated from the mid-2000s to the late 2010s, and the ART regimens used may be less effective than current ones. Because cell numbers in pre-ART samples were limited, unsorted PBMC were profiled instead of sorted CD4+ and CD8+ T cells. Inferences about post-ART repertoire changes were limited because no data were available on ART adherence, viral resistance or therapy changes. CDR3 length ranges in HIV repertoires were narrower than in controls, and network structure suggested an antigen-experienced repertoire with only a slight naive shift after ART. Owing to limited PBMC availability, only the TCR beta chain was sequenced, without alpha chain pairing. Starting ART was linked to a significant rise in TRB diversity, yet even after long-term ART the diversity remained significantly lower than in transplant donor controls.

Participants were included only if at least one PBMC sample before ART initiation and at least two post-ART samples were available. Every participant with HIV received treatment in the United States of America. Before DNA extraction, cryopreserved samples of roughly 1-10 million PBMC were thawed and washed. At the time of the earliest PBMC sample for each participant with HIV, ages ranged from about 23 to 60 years. Per participant, PBMC samples came from 1-4 timepoints prior to ART initiation and 2-8 timepoints following ART initiation, for a median of 7 samples. For every participant, serial HIV viral load, CD4+ T-cell count, ART history and demographic data were obtained. Using a Qiagen kit on a QIAcube, genomic DNA was extracted from unsorted PBMC, with samples processed in batches of 12.

The TCR originated in a woman aged 18-29 years with HIV. The input for sequencing was unsorted PBMCs, taken 1.8 years after starting antiretroviral therapy. Here the chain combines TRBV11-2 and TRBJ2-2; a confident D gene designation cannot be given. The DNA is as follows: TGTGCCAGCAGCTTAGTAGGTCCCAGCGGGGAGCTGTTTTTT. Translation gives CASSLVGPSGELFF.